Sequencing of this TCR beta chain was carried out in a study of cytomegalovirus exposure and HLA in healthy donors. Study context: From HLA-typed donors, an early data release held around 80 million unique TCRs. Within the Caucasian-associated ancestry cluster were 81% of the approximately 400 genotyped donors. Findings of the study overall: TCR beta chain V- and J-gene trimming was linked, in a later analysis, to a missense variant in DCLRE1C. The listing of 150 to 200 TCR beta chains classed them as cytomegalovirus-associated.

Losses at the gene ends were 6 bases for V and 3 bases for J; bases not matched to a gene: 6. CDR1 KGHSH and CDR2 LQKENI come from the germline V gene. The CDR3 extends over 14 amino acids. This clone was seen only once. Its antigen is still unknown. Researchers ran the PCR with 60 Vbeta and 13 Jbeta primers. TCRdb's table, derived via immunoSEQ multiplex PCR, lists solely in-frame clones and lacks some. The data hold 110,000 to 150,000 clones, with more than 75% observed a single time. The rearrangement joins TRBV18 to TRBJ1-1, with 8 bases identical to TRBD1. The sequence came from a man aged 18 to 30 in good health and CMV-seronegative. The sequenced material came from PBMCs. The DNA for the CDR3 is TGTGCCAGCTCCCTGGACAGGGCGGACACTGAAGCTTTCTTT. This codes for CASSLDRADTEAFF.